This entry lists 12 T cell receptor beta chains sequenced from one sample in a study of T-cell reconstitution after alpha-beta-depleted transplantation in children. The library targeted TCRbeta and was prepared with unique molecular identifiers. One entry per CDR3 protein results from TCRdb running MiXCR on the PCR reads. The sample consists of around 240,000 distinct CDR3 sequences, 9.7% of them appearing once. Specimen: PBMCs from the stem cell graft donor, collected from the stem cell graft. Receptors were obtained from a human donor who donated a stem cell graft to a child with SCID.

Ten or more counts support this clonotype. The V and J genes are TRBV20-1 and TRBJ2-1; D is perhaps TRBD1 or TRBD2 (6 bases each). Deletions cut 0 bases from V and 2 bases from J, with 17 bases between. CDR1 is DFQATT and CDR2 is SNEGSKA in the germline V gene (reference sequence). The CDR3 sequence is 17 residues long. CDR3 residues: CSARDRGGGAPYNEQFF. CDR3 coding DNA: TGCAGTGCTAGAGATCGCGGAGGGGGTGCCCCCTACAATGAGCAGTTCTTC.

Note on this clonotype: Since a much larger clone is just one base distant, this may be a read error. The chain links TRBV2 to TRBJ2-5; D is unresolved. Germline V gives CDR1 SNHLY, CDR2 FYNNEI. Trimming removed 6 bases from V and 5 bases from J, with 10 bases in between. This CDR3 spans 12 amino acids. The CDR3 sequence is CASRASAETQYF. The CDR3 nucleotides read TGTGCCAGCAGGGCGTCGGCGGAGACCCAGTACTTC. Complete variable domain (other parts from reference TRBV2 and TRBJ2-5): EPEVTQTPSHQVTQMGQEVILRCVPISNHLYFYWYRQILGQKVEFLVSFYNNEISEKSEIFDDQFSVERPDGSNFTLKIRSTKLEDSAMYFCASRASAETQYFGPGTRLLVL.

In its sample, this clonotype was seen many times. The chain couples TRBV4-1 to TRBJ1-2; D is unresolved. V lost 10 bases to trimming and J lost 3 bases, with 21 bases between them. Germline CDR1 and CDR2: MGHRA and YSYEKL. This CDR3 region has 15 residues. The CDR3 DNA reads as TGCGCCACCTCCCTACTTGGGCAGACTGACTATGGCTACACCTTC. Its translation is CATSLLGQTDYGYTF.

This clonotype was found a few times. V usage is TRBV6-2 or TRBV6-3 and J usage is TRBJ1-6; D not resolved. This CDR3 spans 13 amino acids. Germline assignment: CDR1 MNHEY and CDR2 SVGEGT. V was clipped by 0 bases and J by 10 bases, with 7 bases between them. The CDR3 reads CASSYSIGSPLHF. CDR3 sequence (DNA): TGTGCCAGCAGTTACTCGATAGGCTCACCCCTCCACTTT.

This clonotype was seen many times. The chain couples TRBV7-2 to TRBJ2-2, with D possibly matching TRBD2 (5 bases). The CDR3 extends over 14 amino acids. The germline CDR1 and CDR2 sequences are SGHTA and FQGNSA. Trimming removed 1 base from V and 6 bases from J, with 9 bases in between. The CDR3 spells CASSLVWRAGELFF. The CDR3 DNA reads as TGTGCCAGCAGCTTAGTGTGGCGGGCCGGGGAGCTGTTTTTT.

This clonotype was recorded many times. This sequence joins TRBV10-3 and TRBJ1-5; D not certain. Germline assignment: CDR1 ENHRY and CDR2 SYGVKD. The CDR3 runs 14 residues. The V end lost 0 bases, the J end lost 2 bases, and 5 bases lay between the germline ends. This CDR3 is CAISESGGNQPQHF. CDR3 DNA: TGTGCCATCAGTGAGTCTGGGGGCAATCAGCCCCAGCATTTT.

This clonotype was recorded many times. The chain links TRBV11-1 to TRBJ2-3; the match to TRBD2 covers 11 bases. Germline V gene sequence: CDR1 SGHAT, CDR2 FQDESV (reference sequence). This CDR3 contains 16 residues. Trimming removed 5 bases from V and 1 base from J; junction bases left unmatched: 5. CDR3 sequence (DNA): TGTGCCAGCAGCCAGAGACTAGCGGGACGCACAGATACGCAGTATTTT. This gives the protein CASSQRLAGRTDTQYF.

Many counts were recorded for this clonotype. The chain is built from TRBV6-2 or TRBV6-3 and TRBJ1-1; D perhaps matches TRBD1 (6 bases). V lost 6 bases to trimming and J lost 8 bases, with 22 bases between them. The CDR3 runs to 15 residues. Germline values: CDR1 MNHEY, CDR2 SVGEGT. The CDR3 loop is CASRLWENRAREAFF. CDR3 DNA sequence: TGTGCCAGCAGACTATGGGAGAACAGGGCCCGCGAAGCTTTCTTT.

This clonotype was picked up a small number of times. This chain connects TRBV7-2 to TRBJ2-1; a weak D match, TRBD2 (6 bases). The V end was cut by 1 base, the J end by 5 bases, with 12 bases between. CDR1 and CDR2 (germline): SGHTA, FQGNSA. The CDR3 totals 15 residues. The CDR3 DNA follows: TGTGCCAGCAGCTTAGAGTCTAGCGAGCACAATGAGCAGTTCTTC. Encoded protein: CASSLESSEHNEQFF.

This clonotype was seen ten or more times. V and J are TRBV9 and TRBJ1-5, with a possible D match to TRBD1 (5 bases). The germline V gene has CDR1 SGDLS and CDR2 YYNGEE. The CDR3 is 13 residues long. Trimming removed 0 bases at V and 4 bases at J, with 5 bases between. The CDR3 loop reads CASSVGQNQPQHF. The CDR3 region has the DNA TGTGCCAGCAGCGTAGGACAGAATCAGCCCCAGCATTTT.

The V call is TRBV13, the J call TRBJ1-1; weak D call: TRBD1 (5 bases). Deletions cut 4 bases from V and 1 base from J, with 16 bases between. The CDR3 contains 16 residues. Germline CDR1 and CDR2: PRHDT and FYEKMQ (reference sequence). CDR3 DNA: TGTGCCAGCAGCTCGGTAATCAGGGACTGGAACACTGAAGCTTTCTTT. It yields the protein CASSSVIRDWNTEAFF.

This clonotype was seen at least ten times. The chain combines TRBV5-1 with TRBJ1-1; D is possibly TRBD1 (6 bases). Trimming pared 0 bases from V and 5 bases from J, leaving 17 bases between. Germline CDR1 is SGHRS and CDR2 is YFSETQ. The CDR3 covers 16 residues. The CDR3 sequence: CASSLEGRGAGTEAFF. DNA for the CDR3: TGCGCCAGCAGCTTGGAGGGGAGGGGGGCTGGGACTGAAGCTTTCTTT.